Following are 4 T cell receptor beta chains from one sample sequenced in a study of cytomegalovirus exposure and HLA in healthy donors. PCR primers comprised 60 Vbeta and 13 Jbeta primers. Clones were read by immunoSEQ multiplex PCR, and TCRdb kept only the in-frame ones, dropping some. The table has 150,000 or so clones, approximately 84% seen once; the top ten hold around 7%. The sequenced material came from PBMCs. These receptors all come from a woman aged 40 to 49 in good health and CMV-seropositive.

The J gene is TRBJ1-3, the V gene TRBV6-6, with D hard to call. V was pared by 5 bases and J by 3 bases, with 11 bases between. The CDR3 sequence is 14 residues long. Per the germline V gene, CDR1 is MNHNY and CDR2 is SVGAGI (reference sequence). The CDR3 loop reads CASSADGGGNTIYF. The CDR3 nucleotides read TGTGCCAGCAGTGCGGACGGAGGTGGAAACACCATATATTTT.

CDR3 bases: TGTGCCAGCAGTGCAGGGATCGATACGCAGTATTTT. Translation: CASSAGIDTQYF. V gene TRBV2 combines with J gene TRBJ2-3, with a tentative D call TRBD1 (5 bases). Trimming pared 4 bases from V and 6 bases from J, leaving 8 bases between. The CDR3 is made up of 12 amino acids. Germline V gene lookup returns CDR1 SNHLY and CDR2 FYNNEI.

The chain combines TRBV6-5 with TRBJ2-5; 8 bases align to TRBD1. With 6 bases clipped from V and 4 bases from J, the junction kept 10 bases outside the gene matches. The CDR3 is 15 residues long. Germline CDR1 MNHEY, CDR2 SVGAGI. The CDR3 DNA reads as TGTGCCAGCAGCAGAAGACAGGGGAATTTAGAGACCCAGTACTTC. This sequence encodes CASSRRQGNLETQYF.

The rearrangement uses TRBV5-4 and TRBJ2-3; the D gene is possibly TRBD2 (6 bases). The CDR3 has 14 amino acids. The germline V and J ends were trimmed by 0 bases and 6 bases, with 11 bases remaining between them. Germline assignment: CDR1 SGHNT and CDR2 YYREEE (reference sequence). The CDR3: CASSLGGEVDTQYF. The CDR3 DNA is TGTGCCAGCAGCTTGGGTGGGGAGGTGGATACGCAGTATTTT.